These 13 T cell receptor beta chains were sequenced from one sample in a study of blood T cells in healthy people across ages. The authors ran a second PCR of roughly 7 to 11 cycles using a sample-barcoded 5' primer and a J-beta primer mix. TCRdb used MiXCR to reprocess the 5' RACE reads, holding one entry per CDR3 protein. Of about 2 million distinct CDR3 sequences listed, just under 50% are singletons. Sequencing input: blood. These receptors were collected from a woman in her 40s in good health.

The chain is built from TRBV2 and TRBJ1-2, with no clear D. Trimming shortened V by 4 bases and J by 5 bases, and 8 bases separated the two germline ends. The CDR3 extends over 12 amino acids. Germline CDR1 SNHLY, CDR2 FYNNEI. The CDR3 is CASSGVGYGYTF. CDR3 nucleotide sequence: TGTGCCAGCAGTGGGGTCGGTTATGGCTACACCTTC.

This clonotype was recorded once. At one end, the junction sequence differs from germline, possibly due to a read error. The chain carries TRBV10-3 and TRBJ1-5; TRBD1 agrees at 7 bases. Germline V CDR1 and CDR2: ENHRY, SYGVKD. CDR3 length: 14 residues. CDR3 loop: CANSESRGNQPQHF. For the CDR3, the DNA is TGTGCCAACAGTGAATCCAGGGGGAATCAGCCCCAGCATTTT.

Concerning this clonotype itself: It is likely a read error: a sequence one base away is far more abundant. V is TRBV7-6 and J is TRBJ2-1; D remains unclear. Trimming took 1 base from V and 5 from J, leaving 3 bases between them. Germline values: CDR1 SGHVS, CDR2 FNYEAQ. CDR3 size: 12 residues. CDR3 bases: TGTGCCAGCAGCTTAGAGGACAATGAGCAGTTCTTC. It translates to CASSLEDNEQFF.

The chain is built from TRBV5-8 and TRBJ2-3; D unresolved. Looked up from germline, CDR1 is SGHTS and CDR2 is YDEGEE. Deletions cut 2 bases from V and 0 bases from J, with 10 bases between. This CDR3 contains 15 residues. DNA of the CDR3: TGTGCCAGCAGCTTATCGAGGTATAGCACAGATACGCAGTATTTT. This gives the protein CASSLSRYSTDTQYF.

This clonotype appeared a few times. The chain joins TRBV5-6 to TRBJ2-5; D possibly corresponds to TRBD2 (5 bases). The DNA end lines up better with TRBJ2-7; the J call may be wrong. Germline V gene data show CDR1 as SGHDT and CDR2 as YYEEEE. CDR3 length: 13 amino acids. CDR3: CASSTHPGNEQYF. The CDR3 DNA follows: TGTGCCAGCAGCACCCACCCGGGGAACGAGCAGTACTTC.

Points on this clonotype: A junction boundary mismatches the germline segment, possibly from a read error. The gene calls are TRBV19 and TRBJ2-6, with 9 nucleotides matching TRBD1. The CDR3 length is 17 residues. CDR1 and CDR2 from the germline V gene are LNHDA and SQIVND (reference sequence). As DNA, the CDR3 is TGTGCCTGTAGTACGCGGACAGGGGCCTCTGGGGCCAACGTCCTGACTTTC. Translated: CACSTRTGASGANVLTF.

Concerning this clonotype itself: This may stem from a read error, because a much larger clone lies one nucleotide away. The chain carries TRBV27 and TRBJ2-6, with 11 positions matching TRBD1. Germline V lookup: CDR1 MNHEY, CDR2 SMNVEV (reference sequence). This CDR3 region has 15 residues. V shed 9 bases and J 5 bases; nucleotides not matched to a gene: 6. This chain's CDR3 is CASGQGASRANVLTF. Here the CDR3 DNA reads TGTGCCAGTGGACAGGGGGCATCGAGGGCCAACGTCCTGACTTTC. Drawing the rest from reference TRBV27 and TRBJ2-6, the complete variable domain is EAQVTQNPRYLITVTGKKLTVTCSQNMNHEYMSWYRQDPGLGLRQIYYSMNVEVTDKGDVPEGYKVSRKEKRNFPLILESPSPNQTSLYFCASGQGASRANVLTFGAGSRLTVL.

For the CDR3, the DNA is TGCGCCAGCAGCCAAGAGTACAGGGGAGTTAACACTGAAGCTTTCTTT. It yields the protein CASSQEYRGVNTEAFF. The chain uses TRBV4-3 and TRBJ1-1, with 7 bases matching TRBD1. The CDR3 consists of 16 residues. Trimming removed 0 bases from V and 2 bases from J; junction bases left unmatched: 6. The germline CDR1 and CDR2 sequences are LGHNA and YSLEER.

The chain has TRBV20-1 and TRBJ1-6; possibly TRBD1 for D (5 bases). The V end lost 5 bases, the J end lost 8 bases, and 13 bases lay between the germline ends. CDR3 length: 13 amino acids. Germline V gives CDR1 DFQATT, CDR2 SNEGSKA (reference sequence). The CDR3 coding sequence is TGCAGTGCTTTGGGGGTGATTGATTCACCCCTCCACTTT. Translating it yields CSALGVIDSPLHF.

The rearrangement uses TRBV11-2 and TRBJ2-1; tentatively, D is TRBD1 or TRBD2 (5 bases each). Trimming pared 5 bases from V and 8 bases from J, leaving 13 bases between. The CDR3 has 13 residues. From germline, CDR1 is SGHAT and CDR2 FQNNGV. For the CDR3, the DNA is TGTGCCAGCAGCCCCCAACGGGGCCATGAGCAGTTCTTC. Translated: CASSPQRGHEQFF.

This clonotype has just a few counts. V gene TRBV15 combines with J gene TRBJ2-7; 8 nucleotides align to TRBD1. Germline trimming cut 4 bases from V and 2 bases from J; bases unmatched to any gene: 10. Germline V gene sequence: CDR1 LNHNV, CDR2 YYDKDF (reference sequence). The CDR3 loop spans 16 amino acids. This chain's CDR3 is CATSTGQGGVAYEQYF. Here the CDR3 DNA reads TGTGCCACCAGCACTGGACAGGGCGGAGTCGCCTACGAGCAGTACTTC.

In DNA form, the CDR3 reads TGTGCCACCCTATGGGCTAATTCACCCCTCCACTTT. It specifies CATLWANSPLHF. The J gene is TRBJ1-6, the V gene TRBV28; the D is unclear. The CDR3 is 12 amino acids. Germline loops: CDR1 MDHEN, CDR2 SYDVKM. V lost 10 bases and J 6 bases, leaving 10 bases between the germline ends. Variable domain in full (rest from reference TRBV28 and TRBJ1-6): DVKVTQSSRYLVKRTGEKVFLECVQDMDHENMFWYRQDPGLGLRLIYFSYDVKMKEKGDIPEGYSVSREKKERFSLILESASTNQTSMYLCATLWANSPLHFGNGTRLTVT.

The V and J genes are TRBV11-2 and TRBJ2-4, with TRBD1 as a possible D gene (6 bases). The CDR3 loop spans 15 amino acids. V lost 1 base and J lost 2, with 9 bases in between. Germline V gives CDR1 SGHAT, CDR2 FQNNGV. The CDR3: CASSLVGGSKNIQYF. CDR3 DNA sequence: TGTGCCAGCAGCTTAGTTGGGGGCTCCAAAAACATTCAGTACTTC.